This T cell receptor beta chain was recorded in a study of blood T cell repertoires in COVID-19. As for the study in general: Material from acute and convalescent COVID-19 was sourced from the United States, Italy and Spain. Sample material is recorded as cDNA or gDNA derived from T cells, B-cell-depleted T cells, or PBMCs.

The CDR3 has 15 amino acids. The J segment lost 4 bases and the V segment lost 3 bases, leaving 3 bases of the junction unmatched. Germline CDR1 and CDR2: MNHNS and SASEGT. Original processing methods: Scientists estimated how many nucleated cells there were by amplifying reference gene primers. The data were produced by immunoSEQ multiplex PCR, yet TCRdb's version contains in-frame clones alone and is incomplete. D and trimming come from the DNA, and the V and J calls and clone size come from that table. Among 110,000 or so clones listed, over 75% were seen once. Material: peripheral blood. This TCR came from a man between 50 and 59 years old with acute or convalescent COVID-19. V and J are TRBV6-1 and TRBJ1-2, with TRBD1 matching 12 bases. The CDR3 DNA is TGTGCCAGCAGTGAGGGGACAGGGGGCCTCTATGGCTACACCTTC. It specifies CASSEGTGGLYGYTF.